The 2 T cell receptor beta chains below come from one sample, sequenced in a study of CD8+ T cells in alopecia areata. cDNA reverse transcribed from extracted RNA served as the sequencing template. Clones were read by immunoSEQ multiplex PCR, and TCRdb kept only the in-frame ones, dropping some. The profile shows under 150,000 clones, more than 40% of them singletons. Noted treatment: oral pan-JAK inhibitor, 5-10 mg twice daily. The specimen was CD4+ T cells sorted from blood, collected at week 4, from a patient treated with tofacitinib. These receptors were taken from a human donor with alopecia areata.

This clone has just a few counts. The chain carries TRBV10-3 and TRBJ2-7, with D uncertain. Per the germline V gene, CDR1 is ENHRY and CDR2 is SYGVKD. The CDR3 totals 14 residues. Deletions cut 10 bases from V and 3 bases from J, with 19 bases between. The CDR3 coding sequence is TGTGCCAGCAATGGAAAGGGCCACAGCTACGAGCAGTACTTC. Translation gives CASNGKGHSYEQYF.

This chain connects TRBV29-1 to TRBJ1-2, with D possibly being TRBD1 (5 bases). The CDR3 loop spans 13 amino acids. V was shortened by 4 bases and J by 0 bases, with 9 bases between the two germline ends. Germline V CDR1 and CDR2: SQVTM, ANQGSEA. CDR3 DNA sequence: TGCAGCGTTGGGGGCAGGTCTAACTATGGCTACACCTTC. It codes for CSVGGRSNYGYTF.